This TCR beta chain was identified in a study of neurological immune-mediated disorders. This clonotype was found many times. Its antigen is unknown. With 10-nucleotide random UMIs, 5'RACE was used to make the cDNA. In each sequencing run, over 170 million TCR-beta sequences were generated from 15-18 subjects. TCRdb passed the 5' RACE reads through MiXCR, listing each CDR3 protein once. Among 65,000 to 90,000 distinct CDR3 sequences listed, about a tenth were seen once. Per the germline V gene, CDR1 is ENHRY and CDR2 is SYGVKD. V lost 4 bases and J lost 4; bases outside the gene matches: 6. CDR3 length: 14 amino acids. Study-wide results and limits: HTLV-1-associated myelopathy had the most TCR clonal expansion, whereas multiple sclerosis had the least (lower than in healthy controls).

Unsorted libraries were generated from 2 million PBMCs held at -80 degrees C. The receptor was isolated from a man aged 35-49 years in good health. The material sequenced was PBMCs. The chain recombines TRBV10-3 with TRBJ1-2; 7 positions match TRBD1. The CDR3 sequence: CAISAEQGPYGYTF. CDR3 coding DNA: TGTGCCATCAGTGCTGAACAGGGGCCCTATGGCTACACCTTC.